The entry that follows covers one TCR beta chain sequence. What it recognizes is unknown. Unique molecular identifiers (one per individual cDNA molecule) were attached. TCRdb re-analysed the 5' RACE reads in MiXCR, keeping a single row per CDR3 protein. The repertoire holds approximately 33,000 distinct CDR3 sequences, with 5% to 6% as singletons. The germline V gene has CDR1 SGHTA and CDR2 FQGNSA. Trimming cost V 6 bases and J 1 base, with 11 bases left between them. This CDR3 region has 14 residues. The sample is drawn from a study of early T cells in non-severe SARS-CoV-2 infection. Whole-study results and caveats: VDJdb-based matching was biased toward anti-spike CD8 responses and missed private and CD4 specificities.

This receptor was identified in an adult who was a healthcare worker with PCR-confirmed SARS-CoV-2 infection or an uninfected control (not recorded which). V gene TRBV7-2 combines with J gene TRBJ2-3; D is possibly TRBD1 (5 bases). The sample comprised whole blood. CDR3 nucleotides: TGTGCCAGCAGACCAGGGTGGGGCACAGATACGCAGTATTTT. Amino acids: CASRPGWGTDTQYF.